The following is a T cell receptor beta chain sequence with its context. Its target is unknown. The sample belongs to a study of T cell responses to AZD1222 COVID-19 vaccine. Points from the study as a whole: Spike-specific TCR depth and breadth grew after two AZD1222 doses. It should be noted that donors were predominantly white British and more often female, and clonal diversity was possibly underestimated.

Produced via immunoSEQ multiplex PCR; TCRdb's table is partial and in-frame only. Of 150,000 or so clones in the sample, approximately 88% were seen once. V dropped 0 bases and J dropped 0 bases, with 8 bases sitting between them. Germline V gene sequence: CDR1 SEHNR, CDR2 FQNEAQ (reference sequence). This CDR3 has 15 amino acids. The chain employs TRBV7-9 and TRBJ1-1; D is uncertain. The material was peripheral blood, obtained on day 0 of AZD1222 vaccination. This receptor was identified in an adult in good health. The CDR3 is CASSLAASVNTEAFF. CDR3 nucleotides: TGTGCCAGCAGCTTAGCTGCTAGCGTGAACACTGAAGCTTTCTTT.